Shown below are 26 T cell receptor beta chains from a single sample sequenced in a study of cytomegalovirus exposure and HLA in healthy donors. Researchers ran the PCR with 60 Vbeta and 13 Jbeta primers. Measured with immunoSEQ multiplex PCR; TCRdb has only the in-frame clones, and not every one. The sample carries some 110,000 clones, more than 60% recorded once. Sequences were obtained from PBMCs. These receptors all stem from a young man in good health and CMV-seronegative.

The chain has TRBV2 and TRBJ2-2, with D possibly TRBD2 on 6 matching bases. V was pared by 7 bases and J by 4 bases, with 13 bases between. Germline V gene sequence: CDR1 SNHLY, CDR2 FYNNEI. The CDR3 spans 14 residues. The DNA of the CDR3 is TGTGCCAGCAACCCGGCGGGGATCACCGGGGAGCTGTTTTTT. Encoded protein: CASNPAGITGELFF.

The chain carries TRBV6-1 and TRBJ1-3; unclear D gene. Germline CDR1 MNHNS, CDR2 SASEGT. Trimming took 6 bases from V and 0 from J, leaving 9 bases between them. The CDR3 consists of 14 residues. CDR3 sequence: CASSGLRSGNTIYF. The CDR3 DNA is TGTGCCAGCAGCGGTTTACGCTCTGGAAACACCATATATTTT.

In this sample, this clone turned up a few times. This chain connects TRBV5-5 to TRBJ2-6, with 7 bases lining up with TRBD1. Germline CDR1 and CDR2: SGHKS and YYEKEE (reference sequence). The junction had 6 bases not matched to a gene; V was cut back by 6 bases and J by 0 bases. The CDR3 runs to 16 residues. The CDR3 nucleotides read TGTGCCAGCAACCGGGACAGTTTCTCTGGGGCCAACGTCCTGACTTTC. Protein product: CASNRDSFSGANVLTF.

This clone was found a few times. Compared with germline, one end of the junction differs, possibly owing to a read error. V gene TRBV7-9 combines with J gene TRBJ2-7; tentatively, D is TRBD2 (6 bases). Germline V gene data show CDR1 as SEHNR and CDR2 as FQNEAQ (reference sequence). The CDR3 totals 17 residues. The CDR3 nucleotides read TGTTCCAGCAGCTTAGTTACGGGACTCCAGTACTCCTACGAGCAGTACTTC. The encoded protein is CSSSLVTGLQYSYEQYF.

The chain links TRBV4-3 to TRBJ2-5; TRBD1 matches at 7 bases. The assigned J gene may be wrong: the sequence end matches TRBJ2-7 better. CDR1 and CDR2 (germline): LGHNA, YSLEER. The CDR3 consists of 13 residues. The CDR3 nucleotides read TGCGCCAGCAGCCAGACGGGACAGTACGAGCAGTACTTC. Residues: CASSQTGQYEQYF.

This rearrangement joins TRBV7-9 to TRBJ2-2, with 9 bases that match TRBD1. Trimming at V came to 1 base and at J to 4 bases, leaving 1 base not matched to a gene. The germline V gene encodes CDR1 SEHNR and CDR2 FQNEAQ (reference sequence). This CDR3 has 15 amino acids. The CDR3 protein is CASSLDRGLTGELFF. The CDR3 nucleotides are TGTGCCAGCAGCTTAGACAGGGGGCTCACCGGGGAGCTGTTTTTT.

This sequence joins TRBV10-2 and TRBJ2-7; 10 bases fit TRBD2. The CDR3 extends over 14 amino acids. J lost 0 bases, V lost 8 bases, and 4 bases had no gene match. Germline V gene lookup returns CDR1 WSHSY and CDR2 SAAADI. The CDR3 is CASGGLAHSYEQYF. DNA of the CDR3: TGCGCCAGCGGGGGACTAGCGCACTCCTACGAGCAGTACTTC.

This chain links TRBV7-9 with TRBJ2-1; D is unresolved. Trimming took 4 bases from V and 7 from J, leaving 17 bases between them. The CDR3 is 15 residues long. The germline V gene encodes CDR1 SEHNR and CDR2 FQNEAQ (reference sequence). DNA for the CDR3: TGTGCCAGCAGCTACGAATGGCCATTAACGAATGAGCAGTTCTTC. Protein sequence: CASSYEWPLTNEQFF. The full variable domain, completed using reference TRBV7-9 and TRBJ2-1, is DTGVSQNPRHKITKRGQNVTFRCDPISEHNRLYWYRQTLGQGPEFLTYFQNEAQLEKSRLLSDRFSAERPKGSFSTLEIQRTEQGDSAMYLCASSYEWPLTNEQFFGPGTRLTVL.

The rearrangement uses TRBV30 and TRBJ1-1; D gene uncertain. Deletions cut 5 bases from V and 1 base from J, with 5 bases between. The CDR3 length is 11 residues. Germline CDR1 is GTSNPN and CDR2 is SVGIG (reference sequence). The CDR3 region is CAWARNTEAFF. CDR3 in DNA: TGTGCCTGGGCGAGGAACACTGAAGCTTTCTTT.

The chain has TRBV28 and TRBJ1-1; D remains unclear. V was clipped by 6 bases and J by 0 bases, with 5 bases between them. CDR1 and CDR2 from the germline V gene are MDHEN and SYDVKM. The CDR3 length is 12 residues. The CDR3 region is CASRNMNTEAFF. DNA of the CDR3: TGTGCCAGCAGAAACATGAACACTGAAGCTTTCTTT. Filled out from reference TRBV28 and TRBJ1-1, the complete variable domain reads DVKVTQSSRYLVKRTGEKVFLECVQDMDHENMFWYRQDPGLGLRLIYFSYDVKMKEKGDIPEGYSVSREKKERFSLILESASTNQTSMYLCASRNMNTEAFFGQGTRLTVV.

This clone was seen just once. The chain uses TRBV2 and TRBJ1-4, with 8 bases aligning to TRBD1. This CDR3 contains 13 residues. The V gene end was trimmed by 4 bases and the J gene end by 8 bases; junction bases not matched to a gene: 3. Germline V gives CDR1 SNHLY, CDR2 FYNNEI. The CDR3 bases are TGTGCCAGCAGTGGACAGGGGAGGGAAAAACTGTTTTTT. This translates into CASSGQGREKLFF. Supplemented by reference TRBV2 and TRBJ1-4, the full variable domain reads EPEVTQTPSHQVTQMGQEVILRCVPISNHLYFYWYRQILGQKVEFLVSFYNNEISEKSEIFDDQFSVERPDGSNFTLKIRSTKLEDSAMYFCASSGQGREKLFFGSGTQLSVL.

V usage is TRBV6-5 and J usage is TRBJ2-7, with 8 bases matching TRBD1. This CDR3 is 15 amino acids long. With 4 bases clipped from V and 1 base from J, the junction kept 6 bases outside the gene matches. CDR1 is MNHEY, CDR2 SVGAGI, per germline. CDR3 amino acids: CASSSFRDRSYEQYF. CDR3 sequence (DNA): TGTGCCAGCAGTTCGTTCCGGGACAGGTCCTACGAGCAGTACTTC.

V usage is TRBV27 and J usage is TRBJ1-1; TRBD1 matches at 7 bases. V lost 6 bases to trimming and J lost 3 bases; unmatched junction nucleotides: 13. The length of the CDR3 is 16 residues. The germline V gene has CDR1 MNHEY and CDR2 SMNVEV (reference sequence). CDR3 loop: CASSVRGSSLDTEAFF. CDR3 nucleotide sequence: TGTGCCAGCAGCGTCAGGGGGTCGTCTTTGGACACTGAAGCTTTCTTT.

This clone was seen only a few times. The chain couples TRBV29-1 to TRBJ1-1; perhaps TRBD1 as D (6 bases). The CDR3 spans 12 residues. Germline-derived CDR1 and CDR2 are SQVTM and ANQGSEA. V lost 4 bases and J 1 base, leaving 7 bases between the germline ends. The CDR3 DNA follows: TGCAGCGTTGGACAGGCGAACACTGAAGCTTTCTTT. Translating gives CSVGQANTEAFF.

The V gene is TRBV5-6, the J gene TRBJ2-7; 7 bases line up with TRBD1. CDR3 length equals 13 residues. Trimming cost V 3 bases and J 5 bases; bases outside gene matches: 5. CDR1 is SGHDT, CDR2 YYEEEE, per germline. The CDR3 coding sequence is TGTGCCAGCAGCTCAAGAGACAGGGACGAGCAGTACTTC. Its translation: CASSSRDRDEQYF.

The gene calls are TRBV30 and TRBJ2-5; D possibly corresponds to TRBD1 (6 bases). From germline, CDR1 is GTSNPN and CDR2 SVGIG (reference sequence). The CDR3 has 13 residues. V lost 3 bases and J lost 5, with 13 bases in between. CDR3 residues: CAWSQSDRETQYF. CDR3 in DNA: TGTGCCTGGAGCCAATCAGACAGGGAGACCCAGTACTTC.

V usage is TRBV30 and J usage is TRBJ2-7; D is ambiguous. Between the trimmed V and J ends, which lost 2 bases and 7 bases, there was a span of 18 bases. The germline V gene has CDR1 GTSNPN and CDR2 SVGIG (reference sequence). The CDR3 contains 14 residues. The CDR3 DNA reads as TGTGCCTGGAGTACCTCGCAGGCCCCCAAAGAGCAGTACTTC. It specifies CAWSTSQAPKEQYF.

The V and J genes are TRBV5-6 and TRBJ1-2, with 11 nucleotides matching TRBD1. With V trimmed by 5 bases and J by 3 bases, 6 bases remained unmatched. Germline V gene lookup returns CDR1 SGHDT and CDR2 YYEEEE. The CDR3 has 15 amino acids. This CDR3 reads CASRSPGQGDYGYTF. The CDR3 DNA is TGTGCCAGCAGATCGCCGGGACAGGGGGACTATGGCTACACCTTC.

The gene calls are TRBV4-2 and TRBJ2-7; 13 nucleotides match TRBD2. The V gene end was trimmed by 3 bases and the J gene end by 4 bases; junction bases not matched to a gene: 9. CDR3 length: 17 residues. The germline V gene has CDR1 LGHNA and CDR2 YNFKEQ. Written as DNA, the CDR3 is TGTGCCAGCAGCCACCTACCGAGACTAGCGGGAGGTTACGAGCAGTACTTC. Translated: CASSHLPRLAGGYEQYF.

J is TRBJ1-2 and V is TRBV2, with 7 bases fitting TRBD1. From germline, CDR1 is SNHLY and CDR2 FYNNEI. This CDR3 spans 12 amino acids. V was pared by 7 bases and J by 5 bases, with 4 bases of the junction left unmatched. In nucleotides, the CDR3 is TGTGCCAGCAACGGACAGGTTTATGGCTACACCTTC. It translates to CASNGQVYGYTF.

This clone occurred a few times. The chain has TRBV19 and TRBJ1-1, with D possibly matching TRBD1 (6 bases). CDR3 length: 13 residues. Germline V gene lookup returns CDR1 LNHDA and CDR2 SQIVND (reference sequence). V dropped 6 bases and J dropped 1 base, with 9 bases sitting between them. The CDR3 reads CASSQGQNTEAFF. The CDR3 region has the DNA TGTGCCAGTAGCCAGGGACAGAACACTGAAGCTTTCTTT.

This chain uses TRBV15 with TRBJ1-1, with D maybe TRBD1 (6 bases). CDR1 and CDR2 (germline): LNHNV, YYDKDF (reference sequence). Trimming removed 0 bases from V and 1 base from J, with 15 bases in between. The CDR3 runs to 17 residues. The CDR3 is CATSRDLLGAGNTEAFF. CDR3 nucleotides: TGTGCCACCAGCAGAGATCTTCTGGGGGCCGGGAACACTGAAGCTTTCTTT.

This sequence joins TRBV19 and TRBJ1-4, with 7 bases lining up with TRBD1. V was pared by 8 bases and J by 1 base, with 7 bases of the junction left unmatched. The CDR3 is 15 amino acids. CDR1 is LNHDA and CDR2 is SQIVND in the germline V gene (reference sequence). The CDR3 bases are TGTGCCAGTCTTCCGAGGGGGCAAACTAATGAAAAACTGTTTTTT. Translating it yields CASLPRGQTNEKLFF. The variable domain in full, with the rest retrieved from reference TRBV19 and TRBJ1-4, is DGGITQSPKYLFRKEGQNVTLSCEQNLNHDAMYWYRQDPGQGLRLIYYSQIVNDFQKGDIAEGYSVSREKKESFPLTVTSAQKNPTAFYLCASLPRGQTNEKLFFGSGTQLSVL.

V and J are TRBV28 and TRBJ2-3, with 9 bases fitting TRBD2. V gave up 2 bases and J gave up 2 bases; unmatched junction bases: 5. The CDR3 has 16 residues. Per the germline V gene, CDR1 is MDHEN and CDR2 is SYDVKM. The CDR3 spells CASSLGGRGYTDTQYF. As DNA, the CDR3 is TGTGCCAGCAGTTTAGGCGGGAGGGGCTACACAGATACGCAGTATTTT.

V gene TRBV7-8 combines with J gene TRBJ2-7; D ambiguous. Trimming shortened V by 3 bases and J by 0 bases, and 9 bases separated the two germline ends. CDR1 SGHVS and CDR2 FQNEAQ come from the germline V gene. The CDR3 consists of 14 residues. The chain's CDR3 is CASSFGGNSYEQYF. DNA for the CDR3: TGTGCCAGCAGCTTTGGCGGTAACTCCTACGAGCAGTACTTC.

The chain couples TRBV5-6 to TRBJ1-1; D is undetermined. Deletions cut 4 bases from V and 0 bases from J, with 10 bases between. The V gene's germline CDR1 is SGHDT and CDR2 YYEEEE. There are 14 residues in the CDR3. The DNA for the CDR3 is TGTGCCAGCAGCCCCGCGGGAATGAACACTGAAGCTTTCTTT. The encoded protein is CASSPAGMNTEAFF. The whole variable domain, filled in from reference TRBV5-6 and TRBJ1-1, reads DAGVTQSPTHLIKTRGQQVTLRCSPKSGHDTVSWYQQALGQGPQFIFQYYEEEERQRGNFPDRFSGHQFPNYSSELNVNALLLGDSALYLCASSPAGMNTEAFFGQGTRLTVV.